This T cell receptor (beta chain) is drawn from a study of metastatic and nonmetastatic thyroid tumors. The ends were cut back, 8 bases at V and 5 bases at J, with 13 bases in the middle. There are 13 residues in the CDR3. CDR1 is SEHNR, CDR2 FQNEAQ, per germline (reference sequence). Many counts were recorded for this clone. From the PCR reads, TCRdb re-called clones with MiXCR. Among fewer than 40,000 clones listed, approximately 19% were seen once. Patients underwent thyroid surgery, and none had received any treatment before it. Sequencing input: tumor tissue. The sequence was obtained from a female donor with papillary thyroid cancer or a benign thyroid nodule (not recorded which). Some clones in this sample may be carry-over from other donors' samples. The genes are TRBV7-9 and TRBJ2-1; D not resolved. This CDR3 is CASSWFSNNEQFF. For the CDR3, the DNA is TGTGCCAGCTCTTGGTTTAGCAACAATGAGCAGTTCTTC.